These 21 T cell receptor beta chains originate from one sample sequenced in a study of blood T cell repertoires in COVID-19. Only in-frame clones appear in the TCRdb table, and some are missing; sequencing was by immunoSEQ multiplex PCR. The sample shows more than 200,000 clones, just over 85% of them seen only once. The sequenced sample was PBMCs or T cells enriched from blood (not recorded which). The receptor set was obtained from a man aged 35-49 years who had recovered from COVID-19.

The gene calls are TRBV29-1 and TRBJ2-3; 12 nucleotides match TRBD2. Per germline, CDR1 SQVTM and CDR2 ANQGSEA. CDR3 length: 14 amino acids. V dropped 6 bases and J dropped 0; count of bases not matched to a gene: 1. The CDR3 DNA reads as TGCAGCGTAACTAGCGGGGGGAGCACAGATACGCAGTATTTT. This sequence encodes CSVTSGGSTDTQYF.

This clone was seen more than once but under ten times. The CDR3 nucleotides read TGTGCCAGCGGTAAGCGGGGATATTACAATGAGCAGTTCTTC. It codes for CASGKRGYYNEQFF. V usage is TRBV6-5 and J usage is TRBJ2-1; the match to TRBD2 covers 7 bases. From germline, CDR1 is MNHEY and CDR2 SVGAGI. J was trimmed by 4 bases and V by 8 bases; bases with no gene match: 8. The CDR3 covers 14 residues.

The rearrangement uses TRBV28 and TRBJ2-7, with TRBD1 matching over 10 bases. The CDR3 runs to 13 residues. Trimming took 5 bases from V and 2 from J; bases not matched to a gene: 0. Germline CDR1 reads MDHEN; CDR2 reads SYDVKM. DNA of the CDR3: TGTGCCAGCAGTGGGACAGGGGCCTACGAGCAGTACTTC. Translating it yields CASSGTGAYEQYF.

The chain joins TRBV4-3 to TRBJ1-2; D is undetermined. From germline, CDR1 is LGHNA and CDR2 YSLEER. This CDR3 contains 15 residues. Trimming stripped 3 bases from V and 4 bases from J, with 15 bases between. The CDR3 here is CASSHAGQAFYGYTF. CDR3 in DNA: TGCGCCAGCAGCCATGCTGGGCAGGCCTTCTATGGCTACACCTTC.

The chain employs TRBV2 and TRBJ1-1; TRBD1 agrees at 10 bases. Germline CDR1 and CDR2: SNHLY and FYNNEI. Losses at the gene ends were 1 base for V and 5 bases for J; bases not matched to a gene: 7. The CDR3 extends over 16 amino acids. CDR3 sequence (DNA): TGTGCCAGCAGTGAAGACGGGACAGGGGTTCATACTGAAGCTTTCTTT. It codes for CASSEDGTGVHTEAFF.

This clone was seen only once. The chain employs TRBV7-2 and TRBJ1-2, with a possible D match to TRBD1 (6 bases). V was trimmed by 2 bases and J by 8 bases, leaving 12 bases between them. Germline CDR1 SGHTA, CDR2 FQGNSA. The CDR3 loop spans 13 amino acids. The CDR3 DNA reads TGTGCCAGCAGCTTACCCCAGGGGCTGGGCTACACCTTC. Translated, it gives CASSLPQGLGYTF.

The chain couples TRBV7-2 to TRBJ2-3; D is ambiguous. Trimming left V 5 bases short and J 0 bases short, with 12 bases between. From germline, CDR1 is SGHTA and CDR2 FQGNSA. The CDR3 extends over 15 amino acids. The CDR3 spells CASSPWRSSTDTQYF. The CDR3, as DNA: TGTGCCAGCAGCCCGTGGCGGAGCAGCACAGATACGCAGTATTTT.

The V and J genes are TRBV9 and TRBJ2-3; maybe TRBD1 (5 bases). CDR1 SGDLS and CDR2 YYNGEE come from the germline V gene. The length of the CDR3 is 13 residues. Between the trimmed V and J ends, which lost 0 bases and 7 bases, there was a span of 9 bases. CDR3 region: CASSVDRSHTQYF. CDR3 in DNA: TGTGCCAGCAGCGTAGACAGGAGCCATACGCAGTATTTT.

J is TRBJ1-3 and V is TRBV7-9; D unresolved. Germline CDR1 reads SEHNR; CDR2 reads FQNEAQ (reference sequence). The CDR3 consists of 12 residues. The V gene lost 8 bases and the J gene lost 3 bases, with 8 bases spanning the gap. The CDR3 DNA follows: TGTGCCAGCCGGGAGGGTGGAAACACCATATATTTT. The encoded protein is CASREGGNTIYF.

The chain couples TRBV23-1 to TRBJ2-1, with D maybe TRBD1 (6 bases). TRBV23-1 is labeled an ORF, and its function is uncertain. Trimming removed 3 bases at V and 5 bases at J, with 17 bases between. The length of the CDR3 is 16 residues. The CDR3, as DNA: TGCGCCAGCAGTCAGTCCTCAACCGACAGGAACAATGAGCAGTTCTTC. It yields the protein CASSQSSTDRNNEQFF.

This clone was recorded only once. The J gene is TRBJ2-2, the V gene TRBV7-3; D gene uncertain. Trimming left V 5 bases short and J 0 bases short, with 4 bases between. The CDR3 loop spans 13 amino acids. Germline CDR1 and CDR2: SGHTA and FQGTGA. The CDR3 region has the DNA TGTGCCAGCAGCCCCTCGAACACCGGGGAGCTGTTTTTT. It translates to CASSPSNTGELFF.

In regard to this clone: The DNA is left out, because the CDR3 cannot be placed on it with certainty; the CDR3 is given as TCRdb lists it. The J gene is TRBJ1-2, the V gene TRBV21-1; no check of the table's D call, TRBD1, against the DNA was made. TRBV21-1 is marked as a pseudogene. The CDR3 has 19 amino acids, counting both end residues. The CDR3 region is CASSIRVGTGPDFRGGYTF.

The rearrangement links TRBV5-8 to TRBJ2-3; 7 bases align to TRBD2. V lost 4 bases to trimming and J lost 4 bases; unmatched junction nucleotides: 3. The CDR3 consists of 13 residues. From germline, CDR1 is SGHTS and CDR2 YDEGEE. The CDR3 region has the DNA TGTGCCAGCAGCGAGCGGGGCTCAGATACGCAGTATTTT. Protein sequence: CASSERGSDTQYF.

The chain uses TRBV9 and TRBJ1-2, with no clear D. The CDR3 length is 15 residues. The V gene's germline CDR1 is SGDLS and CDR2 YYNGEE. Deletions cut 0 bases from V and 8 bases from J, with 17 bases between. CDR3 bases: TGTGCCAGCAGCGTAGAGGTCAGCCCGAAGAGGGGCTACACCTTC. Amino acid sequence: CASSVEVSPKRGYTF.

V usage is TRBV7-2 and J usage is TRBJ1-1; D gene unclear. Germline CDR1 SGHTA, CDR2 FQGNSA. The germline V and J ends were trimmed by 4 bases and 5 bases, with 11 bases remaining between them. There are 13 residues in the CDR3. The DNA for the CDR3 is TGTGCCAGCAGCTCCCAGGAGGATACTGAAGCTTTCTTT. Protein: CASSSQEDTEAFF. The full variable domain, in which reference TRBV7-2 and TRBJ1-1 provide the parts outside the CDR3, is GAGVSQSPSNKVTEKGKDVELRCDPISGHTALYWYRQSLGQGLEFLIYFQGNSAPDKSGLPSDRFSAERTGGSVSTLTIQRTQQEDSAVYLCASSSQEDTEAFFGQGTRLTVV.

CDR3: CASSSGLAGGTYNEQFF. As DNA, the CDR3 is TGTGCCAGCAGTTCGGGACTAGCGGGGGGCACCTACAATGAGCAGTTCTTC. The chain combines TRBV27 with TRBJ2-1; 15 nucleotides line up with TRBD2. This CDR3 has 17 amino acids. J was trimmed by 2 bases and V by 4 bases; bases with no gene match: 3. The germline CDR1 and CDR2 sequences are MNHEY and SMNVEV (reference sequence).

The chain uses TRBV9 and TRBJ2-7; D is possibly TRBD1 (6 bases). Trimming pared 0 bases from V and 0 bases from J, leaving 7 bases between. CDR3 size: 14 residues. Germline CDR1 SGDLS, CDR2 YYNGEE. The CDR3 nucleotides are TGTGCCAGCAGCGTAGAAGGGGGCTCCTACGAGCAGTACTTC. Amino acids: CASSVEGGSYEQYF.

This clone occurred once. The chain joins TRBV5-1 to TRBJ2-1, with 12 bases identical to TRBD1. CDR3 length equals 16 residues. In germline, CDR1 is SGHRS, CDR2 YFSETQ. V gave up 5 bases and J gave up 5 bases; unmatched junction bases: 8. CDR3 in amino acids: CASRPGQGAVDNEQFF. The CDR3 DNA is TGCGCCAGCAGGCCGGGACAGGGGGCGGTGGACAATGAGCAGTTCTTC.

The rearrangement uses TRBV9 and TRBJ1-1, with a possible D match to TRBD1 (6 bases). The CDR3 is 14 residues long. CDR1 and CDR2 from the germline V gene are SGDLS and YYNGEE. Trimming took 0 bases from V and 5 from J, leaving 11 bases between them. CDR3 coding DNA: TGTGCCAGCAGCGTAGCTACAGGGAGAACTGAAGCTTTCTTT. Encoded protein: CASSVATGRTEAFF.

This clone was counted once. The CDR3 bases are TGTGCCAGCAGCCAAGACACAGGTGGACCCCAGTACTTC. Translation: CASSQDTGGPQYF. The chain has TRBV3-1 (or the pseudogene TRBV3-2) and TRBJ2-5; TRBD1 might be the D (5 bases). This CDR3 is 13 amino acids long. Trimming took off 0 bases at V and 9 bases at J, with 11 bases between the two ends. Germline CDR1 is LGHDT and CDR2 is YNNKEL (reference sequence).

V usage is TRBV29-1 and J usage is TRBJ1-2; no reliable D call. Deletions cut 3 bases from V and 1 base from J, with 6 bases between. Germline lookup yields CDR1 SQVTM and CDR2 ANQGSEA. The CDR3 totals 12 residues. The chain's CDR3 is CSVEHSNYGYTF. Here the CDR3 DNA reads TGCAGCGTTGAGCACAGTAACTATGGCTACACCTTC.